The 29 T cell receptor beta chains given below trace back to one sample, sequenced in a study of T cell clonotyping in hematopoietic cell transplantation. Assay: immunoSEQ multiplex PCR; the TCRdb copy retains only in-frame clones and omits some. This table has 2,500 to 3,000 clones, roughly 79% appearing once. This specimen was peripheral blood mononuclear cells, taken 30 days after allogeneic stem cell transplant. These receptors were obtained from a male patient aged 60-70 years who had an allogeneic stem cell transplant, so T cells may come from the graft donor. Some clones in this sample may be carry-over from other donors' samples.

This clone has just one count. The chain recombines TRBV19 with TRBJ1-1; D is uncertain. This CDR3 contains 13 residues. Germline loops: CDR1 LNHDA, CDR2 SQIVND (reference sequence). V lost 4 bases and J 1 base, leaving 7 bases between the germline ends. CDR3 loop: CASSNSGNTEAFF. The CDR3 DNA is TGTGCCAGTAGTAATTCAGGGAACACTGAAGCTTTCTTT. Full variable domain (missing parts from reference TRBV19 and TRBJ1-1): DGGITQSPKYLFRKEGQNVTLSCEQNLNHDAMYWYRQDPGQGLRLIYYSQIVNDFQKGDIAEGYSVSREKKESFPLTVTSAQKNPTAFYLCASSNSGNTEAFFGQGTRLTVV.

V usage is TRBV7-2 and J usage is TRBJ2-7, with D possibly matching TRBD1 (5 bases). Germline CDR1 reads SGHTA; CDR2 reads FQGNSA. The CDR3 sequence is 15 residues long. V gave up 3 bases and J gave up 1 base, with 13 bases separating them. CDR3 sequence (DNA): TGTGCCAGCAGCTTCCGTCAGGGATATTCCTACGAGCAGTACTTC. This codes for CASSFRQGYSYEQYF.

This chain joins TRBV5-1 and TRBJ2-7; no firm D call. Between the trimmed V and J ends, which lost 1 base and 5 bases, there was a span of 16 bases. The CDR3 contains 15 residues. Germline V lookup: CDR1 SGHRS, CDR2 YFSETQ. Here the CDR3 DNA reads TGCGCCAGCAGCTTGTTGTCCGGGTTTAACCACGAGCAGTACTTC. Its translation: CASSLLSGFNHEQYF.

This chain joins TRBV19 and TRBJ1-2, with a possible D match to TRBD1 (5 bases). This CDR3 is 16 amino acids long. Per germline, CDR1 LNHDA and CDR2 SQIVND (reference sequence). V lost 4 bases, J lost 4 bases, and 19 bases lay in between. The CDR3 nucleotides are TGTGCCAGTAGTACGACAGATACCCCTTTTCGCTATGGCTACACCTTC. Protein sequence: CASSTTDTPFRYGYTF.

This chain links TRBV15 with TRBJ1-2, with a weak D call TRBD1 (6 bases). Germline loops: CDR1 LNHNV, CDR2 YYDKDF (reference sequence). The CDR3 contains 15 residues. V lost 3 bases and J 2 bases, leaving 13 bases between the germline ends. The CDR3 region has the DNA TGTGCCACCAGCAGTACTAACAGGGAGAACTATGGCTACACCTTC. Translated, it gives CATSSTNRENYGYTF. Full variable domain (remainder filled in from reference TRBV15 and TRBJ1-2): DAMVIQNPRYQVTQFGKPVTLSCSQTLNHNVMYWYQQKSSQAPKLLFHYYDKDFNNEADTPDNFQSRRPNTSFCFLDIRSPGLGDTAMYLCATSSTNRENYGYTFGSGTRLTVV.

The chain joins TRBV28 to TRBJ2-3; 8 bases fit TRBD1. V gave up 10 bases and J gave up 0 bases; unmatched junction bases: 9. The CDR3 length is 15 residues. In germline, CDR1 is MDHEN, CDR2 SYDVKM. CDR3: CATTPRDRSTDTQYF. CDR3 DNA: TGTGCCACCACACCCCGGGACAGGAGCACAGATACGCAGTATTTT.

This clone came up once. The V gene is TRBV4-3, the J gene TRBJ1-2; 7 nucleotides line up with TRBD1. Germline-derived CDR1 and CDR2 are LGHNA and YSLEER. V shed 1 base and J 4 bases; nucleotides not matched to a gene: 6. This CDR3 is 15 amino acids long. CDR3 sequence reads: CASSQGGTVGYGYTF. The DNA of the CDR3 is TGCGCCAGCAGCCAAGGGGGGACAGTCGGCTATGGCTACACCTTC.

The chain couples TRBV30 to TRBJ1-6; TRBD1 agrees at 7 bases. The germline V gene encodes CDR1 GTSNPN and CDR2 SVGIG (reference sequence). V shed 4 bases, J shed 3 bases, and the junction held 0 bases outside the gene matches. The CDR3 covers 13 residues. CDR3 DNA sequence: TGTGCCTGGACAGGGGGCTATAATTCACCCCTCCACTTT. It translates to CAWTGGYNSPLHF.

This clone was recorded a few times. CDR3 coding DNA: TGTGCCTGGAGTTCTTACGCTGAAGCTTTCTTT. This codes for CAWSSYAEAFF. This rearrangement joins TRBV30 to TRBJ1-1; no definite D call. The ends were cut back, 2 bases at V and 6 bases at J, with 7 bases in the middle. Germline values: CDR1 GTSNPN, CDR2 SVGIG (reference sequence). The CDR3 has 11 amino acids.

V is TRBV6-1 and J is TRBJ1-1; D call uncertain. V lost 5 bases and J lost 0, with 7 bases in between. The CDR3 length is 13 residues. Per germline, CDR1 MNHNS and CDR2 SASEGT. The CDR3 is CASSRTVNTEAFF. CDR3 in DNA: TGTGCCAGCAGTCGAACAGTGAACACTGAAGCTTTCTTT.

V usage is TRBV7-8 and J usage is TRBJ2-7; 9 bases line up with TRBD2. Germline CDR1 and CDR2: SGHVS and FQNEAQ. Trimming removed 5 bases from V and 0 bases from J; junction bases left unmatched: 2. The CDR3 runs to 14 residues. The CDR3 coding sequence is TGTGCCAGCAGCCAAGCGGGAGGCTCCTACGAGCAGTACTTC. Translating it yields CASSQAGGSYEQYF.

This clone has just one count. The rearrangement joins TRBV11-2 to TRBJ2-7; maybe TRBD1 (6 bases). V was cut by 5 bases and J by 0 bases, with 14 bases left in between. This CDR3 comprises 15 residues. CDR1 and CDR2 (germline): SGHAT, FQNNGV. For the CDR3, the DNA is TGTGCCAGCAGCCCATATGGGGGCCGCTCCTACGAGCAGTACTTC. This codes for CASSPYGGRSYEQYF. The full variable domain, in which reference TRBV11-2 and TRBJ2-7 provide the parts outside the CDR3, is EAGVAQSPRYKIIEKRQSVAFWCNPISGHATLYWYQQILGQGPKLLIQFQNNGVVDDSQLPKDRFSAERLKGVDSTLKIQPAKLEDSAVYLCASSPYGGRSYEQYFGPGTRLTVT.

V usage is TRBV11-2 and J usage is TRBJ2-5; D call uncertain. The CDR3 runs to 13 residues. Between the trimmed V and J ends, which lost 4 bases and 4 bases, there was a span of 10 bases. CDR1 is SGHAT, CDR2 FQNNGV, per germline. CDR3 DNA sequence: TGTGCCAGCAGCTCCCCCGGGTTAGAGACCCAGTACTTC. This translates into CASSSPGLETQYF.

The genes are TRBV6-5 and TRBJ2-5; D might be TRBD2 (5 bases). The CDR3 has 13 residues. Germline CDR1 is MNHEY and CDR2 is SVGAGI. V lost 8 bases and J lost 7, with 17 bases in between. CDR3 in amino acids: CASSLSDGGTQYF. In DNA form, the CDR3 reads TGTGCCAGCTCCCTTAGCGACGGAGGGACCCAGTACTTC.

The rearrangement links TRBV28 to TRBJ2-5, with 8 bases matching TRBD1. V lost 6 bases and J lost 5; bases outside the gene matches: 8. The CDR3 length is 14 residues. Germline CDR1 MDHEN, CDR2 SYDVKM. The CDR3 here is CASSPGGQVETQYF. CDR3 DNA: TGTGCCAGCAGCCCCGGGGGACAGGTGGAGACCCAGTACTTC.

The genes are TRBV28 and TRBJ1-2; possibly TRBD1 for D (6 bases). Germline CDR1 is MDHEN and CDR2 is SYDVKM. The V and J ends lost 5 bases and 4 bases respectively, with 17 bases between them. CDR3 length: 15 amino acids. The CDR3: CASSGLGGALYGYTF. CDR3 in DNA: TGTGCCAGCAGTGGTCTAGGGGGGGCCCTCTATGGCTACACCTTC.

In its sample, this clone was seen once. The V and J genes are TRBV15 and TRBJ2-3; D ambiguous. V was shortened by 1 base and J by 6 bases, with 5 bases between the two germline ends. Germline CDR1 reads LNHNV; CDR2 reads YYDKDF (reference sequence). The CDR3 runs 12 residues. CDR3 nucleotides: TGTGCCACCAGCAGAGTTTCTGATACGCAGTATTTT. Protein product: CATSRVSDTQYF.

This chain uses TRBV5-5 with TRBJ1-2; D is uncertain. Germline V gives CDR1 SGHKS, CDR2 YYEKEE (reference sequence). V was cut by 1 base and J by 11 bases, with 18 bases left in between. The CDR3 extends over 14 amino acids. The CDR3 DNA follows: TGTGCCAGCAGCTTGTTCAGTACACCCCCCGGGTACACCTTC. Translation: CASSLFSTPPGYTF. Full variable domain (outside the CDR3, taken from reference TRBV5-5 and TRBJ1-2): DAGVTQSPTHLIKTRGQQVTLRCSPISGHKSVSWYQQVLGQGPQFIFQYYEKEERGRGNFPDRFSARQFPNYSSELNVNALLLGDSALYLCASSLFSTPPGYTFGSGTRLTVV.

The CDR3 protein is CASTQDIRNNEQFF. CDR3 coding DNA: TGTGCCAGCACCCAAGATATCAGAAACAATGAGCAGTTCTTC. The chain recombines TRBV5-8 with TRBJ2-1; D gene uncertain. This CDR3 comprises 14 residues. Trimming took off 6 bases at V and 5 bases at J, with 15 bases between the two ends. CDR1 is SGHTS, CDR2 YDEGEE, per germline.

This clone occurred a few times. The same CDR3 also results from other DNA sequences found in this sample. The chain links TRBV20-1 to TRBJ2-5; unclear D gene. Trimming removed 5 bases from V and 4 bases from J, with 8 bases in between. The CDR3 length is 11 residues. CDR1 and CDR2 (germline): DFQATT, SNEGSKA (reference sequence). The CDR3 loop is CSADPGETQYF. The CDR3 bases are TGCAGTGCTGACCCGGGAGAGACCCAGTACTTC.

The rearrangement joins TRBV10-1 to TRBJ2-1; 13 bases fit TRBD2. Germline CDR1 is WNHNN and CDR2 is SYGVQD (reference sequence). The junction had 19 bases not matched to a gene; V was cut back by 6 bases and J by 5 bases. This CDR3 is 20 amino acids long. The CDR3: CASSSPGTSGMSDPDNEQFF. CDR3 DNA sequence: TGCGCCAGCAGCTCCCCAGGGACTAGCGGGATGTCCGATCCTGACAATGAGCAGTTCTTC.

The chain has TRBV6-5 and TRBJ2-1, with D perhaps matching TRBD2 (5 bases). Per the germline V gene, CDR1 is MNHEY and CDR2 is SVGAGI. V was shortened by 6 bases and J by 2 bases, with 11 bases between the two germline ends. The CDR3 covers 14 residues. This chain's CDR3 is CASREPGTYNEQFF. For the CDR3, the DNA is TGTGCCAGCAGGGAACCGGGGACCTACAATGAGCAGTTCTTC.

The sample holds one count of this clone. One end of the junction does not line up with germline, which may come from a read error. This chain links TRBV6-4 with TRBJ2-7; a possible D gene is TRBD1 (7 bases). Germline assignment: CDR1 MRHNA and CDR2 SNTAGT. The CDR3 covers 18 residues. The CDR3 DNA reads as TGTGCCAGCGGTGAGAGGCGGGGACAGCGACGAGGGGATTACGAGCAGTACTTC. Its protein product is CASGERRGQRRGDYEQYF.

The rearrangement links TRBV30 to TRBJ2-7; D uncertain. This CDR3 comprises 13 residues. Deletions cut 5 bases from V and 3 bases from J, with 14 bases between. Germline assignment: CDR1 GTSNPN and CDR2 SVGIG (reference sequence). CDR3 sequence reads: CAWGDMIHYEQYF. CDR3 in DNA: TGTGCCTGGGGTGACATGATCCACTACGAGCAGTACTTC.

This chain joins TRBV6-1 and TRBJ2-1, with TRBD2 matching 13 bases. The CDR3 is 16 residues long. CDR1 is MNHNS and CDR2 is SASEGT in the germline V gene. Trimming at V came to 2 bases and at J to 7 bases, leaving 5 bases not matched to a gene. CDR3 in amino acids: CASSELAGLAGNEQFF. In nucleotides, the CDR3 is TGTGCCAGCAGTGAATTGGCGGGACTAGCGGGGAATGAGCAGTTCTTC.

This rearrangement joins TRBV9 to TRBJ2-7; 7 nucleotides match TRBD2. Trimming cost V 0 bases and J 1 base; bases outside gene matches: 13. The CDR3 covers 18 residues. The germline gives CDR1 SGDLS, CDR2 YYNGEE. The CDR3 coding sequence is TGTGCCAGCAGCGTAGACCTGGGCATCGCGGGGGTATCCTACGAGCAGTACTTC. It codes for CASSVDLGIAGVSYEQYF.

The genes are TRBV28 and TRBJ2-7; a possible D gene is TRBD2 (6 bases). The CDR3 contains 14 residues. The germline V gene has CDR1 MDHEN and CDR2 SYDVKM. V lost 6 bases, J lost 8 bases, and 20 bases lay in between. The CDR3 coding sequence is TGTGCCAGCAGCCCTGGGACTGGGTCATGGCAGCAGTACTTC. Translating gives CASSPGTGSWQQYF.

The V call is TRBV10-1, the J call TRBJ2-7; TRBD1 agrees at 8 bases. J lost 3 bases, V lost 0 bases, and 10 bases had no gene match. The CDR3 spans 17 residues. Germline-derived CDR1 and CDR2 are WNHNN and SYGVQD (reference sequence). The CDR3 DNA is TGCGCCAGCAGTGAGTCGCTCAGGGGACAGGCTTTCTACGAGCAGTACTTC. The encoded protein is CASSESLRGQAFYEQYF.

The chain is built from TRBV30 and TRBJ1-1; D remains unclear. The V gene's germline CDR1 is GTSNPN and CDR2 SVGIG (reference sequence). Trimming removed 3 bases from V and 2 bases from J, with 7 bases in between. The CDR3 covers 12 residues. In DNA, the CDR3 is TGTGCCTGGAGCCCATTCAACACTGAAGCTTTCTTT. The encoded protein is CAWSPFNTEAFF. Variable domain in full (rest from reference TRBV30 and TRBJ1-1): SQTIHQWPATLVQPVGSPLSLECTVEGTSNPNLYWYRQAAGRGLQLLFYSVGIGQISSEVPQNLSASRPQDRQFILSSKKLLLSDSGFYLCAWSPFNTEAFFGQGTRLTVV.